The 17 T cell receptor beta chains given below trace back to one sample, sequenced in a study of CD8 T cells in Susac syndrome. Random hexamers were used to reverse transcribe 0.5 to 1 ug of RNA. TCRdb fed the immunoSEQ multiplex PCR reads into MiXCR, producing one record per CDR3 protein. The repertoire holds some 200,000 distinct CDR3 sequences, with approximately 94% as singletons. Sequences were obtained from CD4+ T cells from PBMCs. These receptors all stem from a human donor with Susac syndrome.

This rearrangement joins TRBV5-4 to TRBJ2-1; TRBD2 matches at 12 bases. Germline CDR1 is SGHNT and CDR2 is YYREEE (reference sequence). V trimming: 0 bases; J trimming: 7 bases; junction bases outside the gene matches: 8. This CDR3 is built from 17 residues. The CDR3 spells CASSLVGLAGRGNEQFF. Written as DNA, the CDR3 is TGTGCCAGCAGCTTGGTAGGACTAGCGGGGAGAGGGAATGAGCAGTTCTTC.

The CDR3 DNA reads as TGCAGTGCTGCTCAAGGACAGGGTGGGACTGAAGCTTTCTTT. Protein: CSAAQGQGGTEAFF. The chain carries TRBV20-1 and TRBJ1-1; 8 positions match TRBD1. J lost 5 bases, V lost 5 bases, and 10 bases had no gene match. The CDR3 covers 14 residues. Germline loops: CDR1 DFQATT, CDR2 SNEGSKA (reference sequence).

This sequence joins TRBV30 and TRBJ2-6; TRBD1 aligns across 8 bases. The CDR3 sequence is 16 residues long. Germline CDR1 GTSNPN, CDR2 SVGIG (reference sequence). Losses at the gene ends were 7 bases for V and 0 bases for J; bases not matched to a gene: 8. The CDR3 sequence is CASPGQAYSGANVLTF. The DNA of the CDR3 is TGTGCCTCACCGGGACAGGCCTACTCTGGGGCCAACGTCCTGACTTTC.

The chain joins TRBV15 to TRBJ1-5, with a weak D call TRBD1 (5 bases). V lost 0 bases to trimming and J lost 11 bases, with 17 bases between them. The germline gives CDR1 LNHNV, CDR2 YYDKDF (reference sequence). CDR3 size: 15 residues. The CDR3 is CATSREAGPLVSQHF. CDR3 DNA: TGTGCCACCAGCAGAGAGGCGGGACCGCTTGTGTCCCAGCATTTT.

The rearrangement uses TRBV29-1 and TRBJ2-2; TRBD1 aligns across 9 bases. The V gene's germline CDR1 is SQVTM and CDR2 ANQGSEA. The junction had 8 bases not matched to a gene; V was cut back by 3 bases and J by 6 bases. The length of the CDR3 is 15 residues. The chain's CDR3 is CSVDQGTGPAGELFF. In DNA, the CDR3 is TGCAGCGTTGATCAAGGGACAGGGCCCGCCGGGGAGCTGTTTTTT.

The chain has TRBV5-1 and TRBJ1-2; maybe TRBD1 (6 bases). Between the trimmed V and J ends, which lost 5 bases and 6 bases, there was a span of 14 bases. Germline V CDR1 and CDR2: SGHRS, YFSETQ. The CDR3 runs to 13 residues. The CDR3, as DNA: TGCGCCAGCAGACTTGTGGGGGCGGATGGCTACACCTTC. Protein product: CASRLVGADGYTF.

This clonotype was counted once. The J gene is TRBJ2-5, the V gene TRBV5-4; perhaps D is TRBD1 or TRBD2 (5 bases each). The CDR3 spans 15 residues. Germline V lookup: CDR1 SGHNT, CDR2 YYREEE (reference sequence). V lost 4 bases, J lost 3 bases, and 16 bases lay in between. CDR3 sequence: CASSIGWGREETQYF. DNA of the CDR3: TGTGCCAGCAGCATCGGTTGGGGGAGAGAAGAGACCCAGTACTTC.

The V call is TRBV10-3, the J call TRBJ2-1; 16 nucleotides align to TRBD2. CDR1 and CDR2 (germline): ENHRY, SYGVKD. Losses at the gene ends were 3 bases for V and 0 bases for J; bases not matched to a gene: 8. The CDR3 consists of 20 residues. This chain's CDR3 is CAISDQTGLAGGSSYNEQFF. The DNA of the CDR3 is TGTGCCATCAGTGACCAAACGGGACTAGCGGGGGGGAGCTCCTACAATGAGCAGTTCTTC.

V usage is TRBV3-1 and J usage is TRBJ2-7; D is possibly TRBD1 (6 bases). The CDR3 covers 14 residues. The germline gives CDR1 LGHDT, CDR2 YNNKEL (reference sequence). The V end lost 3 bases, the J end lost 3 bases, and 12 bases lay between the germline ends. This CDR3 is CASSQVPGDYEQYF. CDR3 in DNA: TGTGCCAGCAGCCAGGTCCCAGGGGACTACGAGCAGTACTTC.

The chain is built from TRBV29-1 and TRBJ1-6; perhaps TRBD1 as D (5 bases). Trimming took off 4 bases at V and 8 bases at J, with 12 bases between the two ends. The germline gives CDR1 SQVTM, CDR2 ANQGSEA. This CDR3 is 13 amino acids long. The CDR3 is CSVGWGVHSPLHF. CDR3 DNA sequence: TGCAGCGTTGGTTGGGGGGTGCATTCACCCCTCCACTTT. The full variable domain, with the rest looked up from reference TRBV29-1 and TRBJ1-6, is SAVISQKPSRDICQRGTSLTIQCQVDSQVTMMFWYRQQPGQSLTLIATANQGSEATYESGFVIDKFPISRPNLTFSTLTVSNMSPEDSSIYLCSVGWGVHSPLHFGNGTRLTVT.

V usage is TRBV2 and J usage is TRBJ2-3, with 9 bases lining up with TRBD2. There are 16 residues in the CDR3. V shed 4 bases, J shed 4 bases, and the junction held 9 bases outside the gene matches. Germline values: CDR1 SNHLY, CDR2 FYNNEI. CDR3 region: CASSALAGAPSDTQYF. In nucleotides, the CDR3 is TGTGCCAGCAGTGCTTTAGCGGGGGCCCCCTCAGATACGCAGTATTTT. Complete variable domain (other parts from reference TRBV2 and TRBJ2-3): EPEVTQTPSHQVTQMGQEVILRCVPISNHLYFYWYRQILGQKVEFLVSFYNNEISEKSEIFDDQFSVERPDGSNFTLKIRSTKLEDSAMYFCASSALAGAPSDTQYFGPGTRLTVL.

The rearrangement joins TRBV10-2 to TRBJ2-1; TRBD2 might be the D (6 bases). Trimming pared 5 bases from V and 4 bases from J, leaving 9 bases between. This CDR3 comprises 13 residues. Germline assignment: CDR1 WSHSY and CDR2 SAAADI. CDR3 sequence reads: CASSRELYNEQFF. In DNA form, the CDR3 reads TGCGCCAGCAGTCGGGAGTTATACAATGAGCAGTTCTTC.

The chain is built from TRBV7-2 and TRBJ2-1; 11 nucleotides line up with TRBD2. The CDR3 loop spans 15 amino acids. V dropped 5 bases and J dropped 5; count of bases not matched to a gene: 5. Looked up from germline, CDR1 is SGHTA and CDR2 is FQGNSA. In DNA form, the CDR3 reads TGTGCCAGCAGCCGCGGACTAGCGGGCAACAATGAGCAGTTCTTC. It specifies CASSRGLAGNNEQFF.

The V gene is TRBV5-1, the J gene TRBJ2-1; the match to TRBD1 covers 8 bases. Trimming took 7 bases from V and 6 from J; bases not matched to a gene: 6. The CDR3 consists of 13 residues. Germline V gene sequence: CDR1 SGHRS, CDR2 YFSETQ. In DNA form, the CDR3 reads TGCGCCAGCGCCGCCACAGGGGGCAATGAGCAGTTCTTC. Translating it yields CASAATGGNEQFF.

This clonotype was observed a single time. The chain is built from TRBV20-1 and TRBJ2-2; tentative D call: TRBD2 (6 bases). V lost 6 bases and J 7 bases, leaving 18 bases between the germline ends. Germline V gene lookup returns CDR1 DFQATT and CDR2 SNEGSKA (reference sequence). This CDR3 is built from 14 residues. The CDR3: CSALLEGVGGELFF. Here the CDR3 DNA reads TGCAGTGCCTTATTGGAGGGAGTGGGCGGGGAGCTGTTTTTT.

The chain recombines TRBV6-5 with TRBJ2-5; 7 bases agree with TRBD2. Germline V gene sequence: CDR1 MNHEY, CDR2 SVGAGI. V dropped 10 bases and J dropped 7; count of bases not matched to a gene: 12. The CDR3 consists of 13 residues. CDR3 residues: CATDGSGGGTQYF. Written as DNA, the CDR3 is TGTGCCACCGACGGTTCGGGGGGAGGGACCCAGTACTTC.

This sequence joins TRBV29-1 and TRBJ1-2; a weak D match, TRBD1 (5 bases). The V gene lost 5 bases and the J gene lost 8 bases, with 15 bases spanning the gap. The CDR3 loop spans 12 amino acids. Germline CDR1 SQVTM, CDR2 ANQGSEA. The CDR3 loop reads CSVLALREGYTF. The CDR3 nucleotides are TGCAGCGTTTTGGCCCTCAGGGAAGGCTACACCTTC.